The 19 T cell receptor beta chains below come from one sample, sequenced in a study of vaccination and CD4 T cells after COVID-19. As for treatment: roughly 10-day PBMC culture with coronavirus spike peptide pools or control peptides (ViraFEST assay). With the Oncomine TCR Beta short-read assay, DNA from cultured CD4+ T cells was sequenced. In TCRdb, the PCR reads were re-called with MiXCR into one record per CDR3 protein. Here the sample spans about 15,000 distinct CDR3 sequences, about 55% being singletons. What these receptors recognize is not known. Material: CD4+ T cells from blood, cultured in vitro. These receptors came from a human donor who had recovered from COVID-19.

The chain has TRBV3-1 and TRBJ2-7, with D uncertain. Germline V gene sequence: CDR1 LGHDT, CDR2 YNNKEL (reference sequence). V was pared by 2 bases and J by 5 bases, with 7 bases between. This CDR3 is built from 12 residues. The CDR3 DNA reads TGTGCCAGCAGCCAATTGTGGGACGAGCAGTACTTC. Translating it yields CASSQLWDEQYF.

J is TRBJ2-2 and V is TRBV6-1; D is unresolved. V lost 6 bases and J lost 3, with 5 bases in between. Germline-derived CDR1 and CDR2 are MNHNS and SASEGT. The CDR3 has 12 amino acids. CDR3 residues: CASRSHTGELFF. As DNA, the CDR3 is TGTGCCAGCAGGAGCCACACCGGGGAGCTGTTTTTT.

The CDR3 coding sequence is TGTGCCAGCAGCGCGGGGAGGAACACTGAAGCTTTCTTT. It encodes CASSAGRNTEAFF. The chain couples TRBV11-3 to TRBJ1-1, with D unresolved. The V gene's germline CDR1 is SGHNT and CDR2 YENEEA. The CDR3 is made up of 13 amino acids. Trimming left V 5 bases short and J 1 base short, with 8 bases between.

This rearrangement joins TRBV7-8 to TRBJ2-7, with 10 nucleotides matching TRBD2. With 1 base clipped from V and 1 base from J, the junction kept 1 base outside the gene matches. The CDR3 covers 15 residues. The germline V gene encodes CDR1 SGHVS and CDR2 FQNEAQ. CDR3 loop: CASSLVLAGSYEQYF. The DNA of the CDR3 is TGTGCCAGCAGCTTAGTACTAGCGGGATCCTACGAGCAGTACTTC.

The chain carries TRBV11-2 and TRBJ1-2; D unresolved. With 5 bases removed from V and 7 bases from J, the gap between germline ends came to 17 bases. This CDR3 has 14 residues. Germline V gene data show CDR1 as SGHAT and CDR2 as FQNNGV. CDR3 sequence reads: CASSPLRESSGYTF. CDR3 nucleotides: TGTGCCAGCAGCCCACTCCGGGAATCGAGTGGCTACACCTTC.

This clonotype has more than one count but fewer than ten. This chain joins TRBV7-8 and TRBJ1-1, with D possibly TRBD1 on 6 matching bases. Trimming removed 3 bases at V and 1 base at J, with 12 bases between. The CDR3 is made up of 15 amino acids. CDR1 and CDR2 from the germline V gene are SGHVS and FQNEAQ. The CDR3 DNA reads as TGTGCCAGCAGCTTGGGGGCAACAGAGAACACTGAAGCTTTCTTT. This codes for CASSLGATENTEAFF.

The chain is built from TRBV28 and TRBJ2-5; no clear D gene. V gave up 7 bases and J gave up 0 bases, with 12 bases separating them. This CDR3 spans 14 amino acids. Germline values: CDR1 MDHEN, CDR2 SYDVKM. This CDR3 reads CASTRPQYQETQYF. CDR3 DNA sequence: TGTGCCAGCACCAGACCCCAGTACCAAGAGACCCAGTACTTC.

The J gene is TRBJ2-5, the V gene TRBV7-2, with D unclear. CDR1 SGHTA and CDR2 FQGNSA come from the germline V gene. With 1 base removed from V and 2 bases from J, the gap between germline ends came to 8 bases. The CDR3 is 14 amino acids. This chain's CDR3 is CASSLGVSQETQYF. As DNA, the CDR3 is TGTGCCAGCAGCTTAGGGGTATCGCAAGAGACCCAGTACTTC.

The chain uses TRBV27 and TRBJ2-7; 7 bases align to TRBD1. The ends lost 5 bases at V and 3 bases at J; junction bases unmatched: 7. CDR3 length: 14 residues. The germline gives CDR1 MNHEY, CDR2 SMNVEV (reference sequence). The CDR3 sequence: CASSTRQGSYEQYF. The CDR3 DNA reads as TGTGCCAGCAGTACCCGACAGGGAAGCTACGAGCAGTACTTC.

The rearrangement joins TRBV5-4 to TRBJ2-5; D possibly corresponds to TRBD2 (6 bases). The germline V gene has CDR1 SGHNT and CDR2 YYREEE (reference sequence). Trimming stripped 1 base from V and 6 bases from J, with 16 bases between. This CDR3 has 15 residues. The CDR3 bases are TGTGCCAGCAGCTTGTGGGGAGGCGTTTCGAAGACCCAGTACTTC. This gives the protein CASSLWGGVSKTQYF.

The CDR3 DNA reads TGTGCCAGCAGCCCTACCGGACTAGCGGAGAACACCGGGGAGCTGTTTTTT. Its translation is CASSPTGLAENTGELFF. The J gene is TRBJ2-2, the V gene TRBV27, with 10 bases fitting TRBD2. With V trimmed by 6 bases and J by 1 base, 8 bases remained unmatched. The germline CDR1 and CDR2 sequences are MNHEY and SMNVEV (reference sequence). The CDR3 has 17 residues.

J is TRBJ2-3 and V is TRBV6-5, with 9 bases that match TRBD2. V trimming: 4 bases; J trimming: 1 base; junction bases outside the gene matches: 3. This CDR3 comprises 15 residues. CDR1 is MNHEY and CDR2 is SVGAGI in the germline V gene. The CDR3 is CASSWRGGGTDTQYF. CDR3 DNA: TGTGCCAGCAGTTGGCGGGGGGGGGGCACAGATACGCAGTATTTT.

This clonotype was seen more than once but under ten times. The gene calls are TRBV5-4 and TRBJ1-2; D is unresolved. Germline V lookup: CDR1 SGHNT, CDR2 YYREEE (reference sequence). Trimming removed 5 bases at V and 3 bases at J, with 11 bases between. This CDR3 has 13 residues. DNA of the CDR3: TGTGCCAGCAGGAACAGTCGAGACTATGGCTACACCTTC. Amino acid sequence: CASRNSRDYGYTF.

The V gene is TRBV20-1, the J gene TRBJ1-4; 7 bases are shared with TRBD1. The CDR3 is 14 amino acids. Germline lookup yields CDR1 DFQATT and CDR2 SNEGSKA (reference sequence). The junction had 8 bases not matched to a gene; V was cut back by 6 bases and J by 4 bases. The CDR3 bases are TGCAGTGCCCTAGGGGGCCCATTTAATGAAAAACTGTTTTTT. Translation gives CSALGGPFNEKLFF.

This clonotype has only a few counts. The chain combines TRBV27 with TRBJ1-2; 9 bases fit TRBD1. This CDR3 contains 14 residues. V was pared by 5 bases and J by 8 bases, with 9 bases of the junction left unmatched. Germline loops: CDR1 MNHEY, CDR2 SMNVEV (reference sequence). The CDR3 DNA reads TGTGCCAGCAGTCCGGGACAGGGCTTTCGAGGCTACACCTTC. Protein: CASSPGQGFRGYTF.

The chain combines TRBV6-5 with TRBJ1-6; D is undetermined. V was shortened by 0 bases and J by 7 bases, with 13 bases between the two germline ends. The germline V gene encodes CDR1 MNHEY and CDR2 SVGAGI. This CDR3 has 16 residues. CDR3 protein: CASSYSRVRLNSPLHF. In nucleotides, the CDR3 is TGTGCCAGCAGTTACTCGCGGGTCAGGTTAAATTCACCCCTCCACTTT.

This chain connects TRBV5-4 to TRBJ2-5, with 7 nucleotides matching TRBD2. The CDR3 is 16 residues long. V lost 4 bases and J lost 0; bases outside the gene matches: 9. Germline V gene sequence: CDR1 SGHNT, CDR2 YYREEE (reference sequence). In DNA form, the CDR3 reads TGTGCCAGCAGCCCAGCTGGGGGGGGGTACCAAGAGACCCAGTACTTC. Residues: CASSPAGGGYQETQYF.

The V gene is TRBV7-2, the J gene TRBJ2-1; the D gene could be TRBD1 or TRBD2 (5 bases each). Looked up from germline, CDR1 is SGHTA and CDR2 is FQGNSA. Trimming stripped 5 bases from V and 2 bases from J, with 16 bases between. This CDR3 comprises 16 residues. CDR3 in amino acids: CASSISGTPTYNEQFF. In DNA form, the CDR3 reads TGTGCCAGCAGCATATCCGGGACCCCCACCTACAATGAGCAGTTCTTC.

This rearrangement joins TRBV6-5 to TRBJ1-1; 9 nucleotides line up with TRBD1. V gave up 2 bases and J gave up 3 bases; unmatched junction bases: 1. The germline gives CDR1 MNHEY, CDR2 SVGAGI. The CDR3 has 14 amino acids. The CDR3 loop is CASSYRDRDTEAFF. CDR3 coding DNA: TGTGCCAGCAGTTACCGGGACAGGGACACTGAAGCTTTCTTT.